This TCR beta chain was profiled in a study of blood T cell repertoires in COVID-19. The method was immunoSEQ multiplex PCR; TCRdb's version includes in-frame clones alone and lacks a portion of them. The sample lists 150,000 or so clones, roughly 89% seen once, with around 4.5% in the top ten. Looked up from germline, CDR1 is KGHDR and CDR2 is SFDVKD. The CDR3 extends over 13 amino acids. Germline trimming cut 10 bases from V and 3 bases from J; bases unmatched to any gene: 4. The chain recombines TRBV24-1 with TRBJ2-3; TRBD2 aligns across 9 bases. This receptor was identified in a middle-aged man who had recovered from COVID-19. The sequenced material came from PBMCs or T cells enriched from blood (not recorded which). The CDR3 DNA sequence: TGTGCCACACAGCGGGGGGTAACAGATACGCAGTATTTT. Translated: CATQRGVTDTQYF.